The 27 T cell receptor beta chains in this list originate from one sample, sequenced in a study of T cell responses to AZD1222 COVID-19 vaccine. The protocol was immunoSEQ multiplex PCR, while the TCRdb copy is restricted to in-frame clones and leaves out a portion. The sample yields approximately 85,000 clones, 80% to 90% seen once. The specimen comprised peripheral blood, sampled on day 0 of AZD1222 vaccination. The receptor source for this set is an adult in good health.

The V and J genes are TRBV5-4 and TRBJ2-3; D not resolved. This CDR3 comprises 14 residues. In germline, CDR1 is SGHNT, CDR2 YYREEE (reference sequence). Trimming removed 6 bases from V and 1 base from J, with 12 bases in between. The CDR3 nucleotides are TGTGCCAGCACCCCCGGGTGGGGCACAGATACGCAGTATTTT. Protein product: CASTPGWGTDTQYF.

The chain has TRBV11-2 and TRBJ1-2; D possibly corresponds to TRBD1 (6 bases). Trimming cost V 5 bases and J 8 bases, with 18 bases left between them. There are 14 residues in the CDR3. CDR1 is SGHAT and CDR2 is FQNNGV in the germline V gene. As DNA, the CDR3 is TGTGCCAGCAGCACCCCCGGACAGTTTTGGGGCTACACCTTC. This encodes CASSTPGQFWGYTF.

J is TRBJ1-2 and V is TRBV18; D ambiguous. V gave up 1 base and J gave up 8 bases, with 11 bases separating them. Germline V gives CDR1 KGHSH, CDR2 LQKENI. The CDR3 is 13 residues long. The chain's CDR3 is CASSPRPGGGYTF. In DNA form, the CDR3 reads TGTGCCAGCTCACCACGGCCAGGAGGGGGCTACACCTTC.

The genes are TRBV7-9 and TRBJ2-7, with TRBD1 matching over 8 bases. Trimming took 1 base from V and 5 from J; bases not matched to a gene: 10. CDR3 length: 16 amino acids. Germline V gene sequence: CDR1 SEHNR, CDR2 FQNEAQ (reference sequence). Here the CDR3 DNA reads TGTGCCAGCAGCTTAGTAGGCAGGGGGCGCCCCAACGAGCAGTACTTC. Translation: CASSLVGRGRPNEQYF.

This chain joins TRBV3-1 (or the pseudogene TRBV3-2) and TRBJ2-5; tentatively, D is TRBD2 (6 bases). Germline CDR1 and CDR2: LGHDT and YNNKEL (reference sequence). The CDR3 consists of 19 residues. V was pared by 1 base and J by 4 bases, with 25 bases between. CDR3 residues: CASSQVSGVLRGNVETQYF. CDR3 DNA: TGTGCCAGCAGCCAAGTTTCCGGTGTCTTGCGGGGAAATGTAGAGACCCAGTACTTC.

The J gene is TRBJ2-5, the V gene TRBV24-1, with 9 bases aligning to TRBD1. The V gene end was trimmed by 4 bases and the J gene end by 5 bases; junction bases not matched to a gene: 7. The CDR3 runs 15 residues. The V gene's germline CDR1 is KGHDR and CDR2 SFDVKD. The CDR3 reads CATSDRTGVMETQYF. CDR3 sequence (DNA): TGTGCCACCAGTGACAGGACAGGGGTTATGGAGACCCAGTACTTC.

This clone was observed once. This rearrangement joins TRBV4-1 to TRBJ1-2, with 7 bases identical to TRBD1. CDR1 and CDR2 from the germline V gene are MGHRA and YSYEKL. The CDR3 length is 15 residues. V shed 0 bases and J 0 bases; nucleotides not matched to a gene: 1. CDR3 sequence reads: CASSQETGSNYGYTF. For the CDR3, the DNA is TGCGCCAGCAGCCAAGAGACAGGGTCTAACTATGGCTACACCTTC.

The rearrangement joins TRBV7-9 to TRBJ1-2; D is possibly TRBD1 (6 bases). V was cut by 1 base and J by 6 bases, with 9 bases left in between. Germline V lookup: CDR1 SEHNR, CDR2 FQNEAQ (reference sequence). The CDR3 spans 13 residues. The CDR3 DNA reads as TGTGCCAGCAGCTTAGAACAGGGCGATGGCTACACCTTC. This sequence encodes CASSLEQGDGYTF.

This clone is a singleton in its sample. In DNA form, the CDR3 reads TGTGCCAGCAGTGGGGGATTGCCCGGGCAGCCCCAGCATTTT. Protein sequence: CASSGGLPGQPQHF. The rearrangement uses TRBV2 and TRBJ1-5; D gene unclear. Per the germline V gene, CDR1 is SNHLY and CDR2 is FYNNEI. The CDR3 length is 14 residues. V lost 4 bases and J lost 7, with 14 bases in between.

The rearrangement uses TRBV7-6 and TRBJ1-1, with D hard to call. Looked up from germline, CDR1 is SGHVS and CDR2 is FNYEAQ. This CDR3 comprises 15 residues. The ends were cut back, 1 base at V and 4 bases at J, with 13 bases in the middle. The CDR3 DNA reads as TGTGCCAGCAGCTTAGAGGTAGGGTCGGGCACTGAAGCTTTCTTT. Translation: CASSLEVGSGTEAFF. Filled out from reference TRBV7-6 and TRBJ1-1, the complete variable domain reads GAGVSQSPRYKVTKRGQDVALRCDPISGHVSLYWYRQALGQGPEFLTYFNYEAQQDKSGLPNDRFSAERPEGSISTLTIQRTEQRDSAMYRCASSLEVGSGTEAFFGQGTRLTVV.

V usage is TRBV19 and J usage is TRBJ1-1; D possibly corresponds to TRBD1 (6 bases). CDR1 LNHDA and CDR2 SQIVND come from the germline V gene (reference sequence). This CDR3 spans 15 amino acids. Trimming pared 7 bases from V and 0 bases from J, leaving 15 bases between. The CDR3 protein is CASMDSRALNTEAFF. CDR3 sequence (DNA): TGTGCCAGTATGGACAGTCGTGCTCTGAACACTGAAGCTTTCTTT. The entire variable domain, with the rest obtained from reference TRBV19 and TRBJ1-1, is as follows: DGGITQSPKYLFRKEGQNVTLSCEQNLNHDAMYWYRQDPGQGLRLIYYSQIVNDFQKGDIAEGYSVSREKKESFPLTVTSAQKNPTAFYLCASMDSRALNTEAFFGQGTRLTVV.

This clone has just a few counts. The rearrangement links TRBV3-1 (or the pseudogene TRBV3-2) to TRBJ2-3, with TRBD2 matching over 14 bases. Germline loops: CDR1 LGHDT, CDR2 YNNKEL (reference sequence). The J segment lost 7 bases and the V segment lost 4 bases, leaving 7 bases of the junction unmatched. This CDR3 is built from 16 residues. The CDR3 region has the DNA TGTGCCAGCAGCCTTGGACTAGCGGGGGGTGGGAATACGCAGTATTTT. This codes for CASSLGLAGGGNTQYF.

The chain links TRBV12-3 or TRBV12-4 to TRBJ1-2; D is perhaps TRBD1 (6 bases). This CDR3 has 13 residues. Between the trimmed V and J ends, which lost 5 bases and 5 bases, there was a span of 12 bases. The CDR3 here is CASSLDRKYGYTF. The DNA for the CDR3 is TGTGCCAGCAGTCTAGACAGGAAATATGGCTACACCTTC.

V and J are TRBV6-2 or TRBV6-3 and TRBJ2-5, with D possibly called TRBD1 or TRBD2 (6 bases each). This CDR3 has 13 amino acids. The germline V and J ends were trimmed by 6 bases and 4 bases, with 12 bases remaining between them. Germline values: CDR1 MNHEY, CDR2 SVGEGT. CDR3: CASSSGAGETQYF. In nucleotides, the CDR3 is TGTGCCAGCAGCTCGGGGGCTGGAGAGACCCAGTACTTC.

This clone has only one observation. This chain connects TRBV9 to TRBJ2-2; TRBD2 agrees at 7 bases. Unmatched junction bases numbered 6, after V lost 3 bases and J lost 1 base. From germline, CDR1 is SGDLS and CDR2 YYNGEE. This CDR3 region has 16 residues. The CDR3 loop reads CASSASIAGNTGELFF. In nucleotides, the CDR3 is TGTGCCAGCAGCGCATCGATAGCGGGGAACACCGGGGAGCTGTTTTTT.

The chain couples TRBV7-8 to TRBJ1-2, with D tentatively TRBD1 (5 bases). The CDR3 covers 15 residues. V lost 5 bases, J lost 7 bases, and 20 bases lay in between. Germline lookup yields CDR1 SGHVS and CDR2 FQNEAQ. In DNA, the CDR3 is TGTGCCAGCAGCCCTTCGGGGACCAACCGGGGTGGCTACACCTTC. Amino acid sequence: CASSPSGTNRGGYTF.

This rearrangement joins TRBV20-1 to TRBJ2-1; D call uncertain. Trimming took off 3 bases at V and 6 bases at J, with 15 bases between the two ends. This CDR3 comprises 14 residues. CDR1 DFQATT and CDR2 SNEGSKA come from the germline V gene (reference sequence). The CDR3 DNA sequence: TGCAGTGCTAGTGCGCCCCAAAAAGGCAATGAGCAGTTCTTC. This codes for CSASAPQKGNEQFF.

The chain has TRBV30 and TRBJ1-3, with D perhaps matching TRBD1 (5 bases). The CDR3 is made up of 14 amino acids. CDR1 GTSNPN and CDR2 SVGIG come from the germline V gene (reference sequence). V was pared by 0 bases and J by 2 bases, with 8 bases between. The CDR3: CAWSVGEAGNTIYF. CDR3 nucleotide sequence: TGTGCCTGGAGTGTAGGGGAGGCTGGAAACACCATATATTTT.

The V gene is TRBV6-5, the J gene TRBJ2-3; D not certain. Trimming cost V 0 bases and J 3 bases, with 10 bases left between them. From germline, CDR1 is MNHEY and CDR2 SVGAGI. This CDR3 is 15 amino acids long. CDR3 in amino acids: CASSYSGFGTDTQYF. The CDR3 region has the DNA TGTGCCAGCAGTTACTCCGGGTTCGGTACAGATACGCAGTATTTT.

The chain is built from TRBV2 and TRBJ1-3; 8 bases are a match to TRBD1. The germline gives CDR1 SNHLY, CDR2 FYNNEI. This CDR3 region has 17 residues. Losses at the gene ends were 6 bases for V and 3 bases for J; bases not matched to a gene: 13. Here the CDR3 DNA reads TGTGCCAGCAGCGTCCTACCCAGGGGGCTAAGTGGAAACACCATATATTTT. This codes for CASSVLPRGLSGNTIYF.

This chain links TRBV6-1 with TRBJ2-5; maybe TRBD1 (5 bases). Trimming cost V 3 bases and J 1 base, with 9 bases left between them. The CDR3 covers 14 residues. The germline gives CDR1 MNHNS, CDR2 SASEGT. CDR3 sequence (DNA): TGTGCCAGCAGTGACCAGGGATCCCAAGAGACCCAGTACTTC. It is translated as CASSDQGSQETQYF.

The chain links TRBV6-5 to TRBJ2-7; no clear D. Germline-derived CDR1 and CDR2 are MNHEY and SVGAGI. The CDR3 contains 13 residues. The ends were cut back, 0 bases at V and 7 bases at J, with 10 bases in the middle. CDR3 nucleotide sequence: TGTGCCAGCAGTTACTCCGGTCCTGGAGAGCAGTACTTC. The encoded protein is CASSYSGPGEQYF.

This sequence joins TRBV5-1 and TRBJ2-3; D is tentatively TRBD1 or TRBD2 (5 bases each). From germline, CDR1 is SGHRS and CDR2 YFSETQ. The germline V and J ends were trimmed by 3 bases and 4 bases, with 15 bases remaining between them. This CDR3 has 15 amino acids. The CDR3 nucleotides read TGCGCCAGCAGCTCCGGGACGGACAAGGCAGATACGCAGTATTTT. Translation: CASSSGTDKADTQYF.

This sequence joins TRBV10-1 and TRBJ2-7; possible D gene TRBD1, 6 bases. The CDR3 has 14 amino acids. Germline CDR1 reads WNHNN; CDR2 reads SYGVQD (reference sequence). The V end lost 5 bases, the J end lost 2 bases, and 13 bases lay between the germline ends. CDR3 sequence reads: CASSNAGDPYEQYF. The CDR3 nucleotides read TGCGCCAGCAGTAACGCAGGGGACCCCTACGAGCAGTACTTC.

The rearrangement joins TRBV5-1 to TRBJ2-3; unclear D gene. The CDR3 consists of 12 residues. CDR1 and CDR2 from the germline V gene are SGHRS and YFSETQ. The V end lost 0 bases, the J end lost 3 bases, and 2 bases lay between the germline ends. CDR3 sequence reads: CASSLVTDTQYF. The DNA for the CDR3 is TGCGCCAGCAGCTTGGTGACAGATACGCAGTATTTT.

The rearrangement links TRBV19 to TRBJ2-2; 8 bases are a match to TRBD2. V lost 7 bases to trimming and J lost 5 bases; unmatched junction nucleotides: 6. CDR1 and CDR2 from the germline V gene are LNHDA and SQIVND (reference sequence). The CDR3 extends over 14 amino acids. CDR3 residues: CASKSGSWTGELFF. The DNA of the CDR3 is TGTGCCAGTAAAAGCGGGAGTTGGACCGGGGAGCTGTTTTTT.

The chain uses TRBV19 and TRBJ1-5; D not resolved. Trimming stripped 4 bases from V and 7 bases from J, with 8 bases between. Germline CDR1 reads LNHDA; CDR2 reads SQIVND (reference sequence). The CDR3 loop spans 12 amino acids. The CDR3 region is CASSTPRQPQHF. The CDR3 DNA follows: TGTGCCAGTAGTACTCCTAGACAGCCCCAGCATTTT.